These T cell receptor beta chains were read from a single sample in a study of cytomegalovirus exposure and HLA in healthy donors. Here immunoSEQ multiplex PCR was the method, and the copy in TCRdb shows in-frame clones only, minus some. Among under 200,000 clones, approximately 85% were seen once, and the ten largest hold around a tenth. What was sequenced was PBMCs. These receptors originate from a man between 18 and 29 years old in good health and CMV-seropositive. Each CDR3 is given with its conserved first and last residue. D genes are given only for firm matches. Clone size appears in some rows only: once, few, many, or a class for an expanded clone.

J: TRBJ2-5
V: TRBV9
D: TRBD1
size: .
CDR3: CASSVTGVRETQYF
DNA: TGTGCCAGCAGCGTAACAGGGGTCAGAGAGACCCAGTACTTC

J: TRBJ2-5
V: TRBV7-7
D: .
size: .
CDR3: CASSPLGQGMMETQYF
DNA: TGTGCTAGCAGCCCCCTCGGTCAGGGTATGATGGAGACCCAGTACTTC

J: TRBJ2-4
V: TRBV5-1
D: .
size: .
CDR3: CASSPGVYIQYF
DNA: TGCGCCAGCAGCCCCGGTGTATACATTCAGTACTTC

J: TRBJ1-2
V: TRBV9
D: TRBD1
size: .
CDR3: CASSVGNRGFGYTF
DNA: TGTGCCAGCAGCGTAGGAAACAGGGGGTTCGGCTACACCTTC

J: TRBJ2-5
V: TRBV6-1
D: .
size: .
CDR3: CASSTGGGGVETQYF
DNA: TGTGCCAGCAGTACGGGTGGTGGAGGAGTGGAGACCCAGTACTTC

J: TRBJ2-7
V: TRBV30
D: .
size: .
CDR3: CAWSARTGTHEQYF
DNA: TGTGCCTGGAGTGCACGAACAGGGACCCACGAGCAGTACTTC

J: TRBJ1-5
V: TRBV27
D: TRBD1
size: .
CDR3: CASSGTGANQPQHF
DNA: TGTGCCAGCAGTGGGACAGGGGCTAATCAGCCCCAGCATTTT

J: TRBJ2-7
V: TRBV27
D: .
size: .
CDR3: CASSLKTEGYEQYF
DNA: TGTGCCAGCAGTTTAAAAACGGAGGGCTACGAGCAGTACTTC

J: TRBJ2-7
V: TRBV5-1
D: TRBD2
size: .
CDR3: CASSLGLAGPTEQYF
DNA: TGCGCCAGCAGCTTAGGACTAGCGGGGCCCACGGAGCAGTACTTC

J: TRBJ1-2
V: TRBV23-1
D: TRBD1
size: once
CDR3: CASIRTGGCGYTF
DNA: TGCGCCAGCATTCGGACAGGGGGCTGTGGCTACACCTTC

J: TRBJ1-2
V: TRBV6-6
D: TRBD1
size: .
CDR3: CASSGFERGRGYGYTF
DNA: TGTGCCAGCAGTGGCTTTGAGAGGGGGCGAGGCTATGGCTACACCTTC

J: TRBJ1-1
V: TRBV7-9
D: .
size: .
CDR3: CASSLALRANTEAFF
DNA: TGTGCCAGCAGCTTAGCACTCAGGGCGAACACTGAAGCTTTCTTT

J: TRBJ1-1
V: TRBV2
D: .
size: few
CDR3: CASSSSGVWAFF
DNA: TGTGCCAGCAGTTCCTCGGGAGTGTGGGCTTTCTTT

J: TRBJ1-1
V: TRBV5-4
D: .
size: once
CDR3: CAMTGAGTEAFF
DNA: TGTGCCATGACAGGAGCGGGGACTGAAGCTTTCTTT

J: TRBJ2-5
V: TRBV5-6
D: .
size: .
CDR3: CASSLGAGTLYQETQYF
DNA: TGTGCCAGCAGCTTGGGGGCAGGGACATTGTACCAAGAGACCCAGTACTTC

J: TRBJ2-3
V: TRBV18
D: .
size: .
CDR3: CASSLSTDTQYF
DNA: TGTGCCAGCTCACTAAGCACAGATACGCAGTATTTT

J: TRBJ2-5
V: TRBV7-9
D: .
size: .
CDR3: CASRVGFGGDGETQYF
DNA: TGTGCCAGCAGGGTAGGGTTCGGGGGTGACGGGGAGACCCAGTACTTC

J: TRBJ1-1
V: TRBV6-5
D: TRBD1
size: .
CDR3: CASSYGDRDRTEAFF
DNA: TGTGCCAGCAGTTACGGGGACAGGGATCGGACTGAAGCTTTCTTT

J: TRBJ2-4
V: TRBV14
D: .
size: .
CDR3: CASSLSPVPLAKNIQYF
DNA: TGTGCCAGCAGCCTTAGTCCCGTCCCGCTAGCCAAAAACATTCAGTACTTC

J: TRBJ1-4
V: TRBV9
D: TRBD1
size: .
CDR3: CASSVEARGRGKTNEKLFF
DNA: TGTGCCAGCAGCGTAGAGGCCAGGGGGCGCGGAAAAACTAATGAAAAACTGTTTTTT

J: TRBJ1-6
V: TRBV10-1
D: TRBD1
size: .
CDR3: CASSVGTGVDSPLHF
DNA: TGCGCCAGCAGTGTGGGGACAGGGGTAGACTCACCCCTCCACTTT

J: TRBJ2-3
V: TRBV30
D: .
size: .
CDR3: CASLGRRTDTQYF
DNA: TGTGCCAGCCTGGGGCGCCGGACAGATACGCAGTATTTT

J: TRBJ2-1
V: TRBV4-1
D: .
size: .
CDR3: CASSQDTSGTYNEQFF
DNA: TGTGCCAGCAGCCAAGATACCAGCGGTACCTACAATGAGCAGTTCTTC

J: TRBJ2-5
V: TRBV5-1
D: TRBD2
size: .
CDR3: CASRGRGAYYQETQYF
DNA: TGCGCCAGCCGAGGGAGGGGCGCTTACTATCAAGAGACCCAGTACTTC